The sequence of this T cell receptor beta chain was determined in a study of beta chain features in type 1 diabetes listed by TCRdb under 2018. The study in broad terms: No differences in mean age, gender distribution, total cell number or subset yield were found between patients and healthy donors. Regulatory and stem cell-like memory subsets were isolated from only 8 patients and roughly 8 healthy donors, whereas naive and central memory subsets came from all 30 or so donors. In the study, recently diagnosed type 1 diabetes patients and matched healthy donors were compared on the TCRB repertoires of their sorted circulating CD4+ T cell subsets. Across all samples, about 110 million sorted cells were examined, and cell number per subset correlated strongly with RNA yield. What the study reported, not specific to this receptor: Because cDNA was sequenced instead of genomic DNA, activated cells with high expression could be over-represented, although the groups did not differ in activation or CD3 levels. Fewer insertions and more nucleotide deletions at VDJ recombination sites were observed in patients with type 1 diabetes, implying thymic rearrangement abnormalities. PCR may preferentially amplify shorter templates, but because patient and control samples were amplified and corrected together, any resulting skew would affect both groups equally. Because the HLA sub-analyses included only small numbers of individuals, any influence of HLA type on TCRB rearrangement was left unresolved. In all four CD4+ subsets, TCRB CDR3 length was moderately but significantly shorter in type 1 diabetes patients. The naive, central memory and regulatory TCRB repertoires appeared to resemble one another more closely among patients than among healthy donors.

From each donor, a single peripheral blood sample of around 120 mL on average was drawn into heparinised tubes. A BD FACSAria II was used to sort naive, central memory, regulatory and stem cell-like memory CD4+ T cells with a panel that included CD45RO, CCR7, CD25, CD127, CD95 and CD27. A purity above 95% was achieved for all sorted populations. PBMCs were isolated immediately by Lymphoprep density gradient centrifugation and stained directly without culture. So that batch effects would be minimized, each experiment stained and sorted samples in pairs, pairing one healthy donor with one patient. Of note for this clone: Its specific antigen is unknown. No qualities accompany the bases; no much larger clone lies one base away.

The entire amount of isolated RNA was reverse transcribed using the High Capacity cDNA Reverse Transcription Kit, so the sequenced TCRB transcripts were expressed ones. Deep immunoSEQ sequencing was applied to naive, central memory and regulatory T cell samples, giving an average of roughly 3.5 million total reads per sample. After sorted cells were lysed in RLT buffer, RNA was extracted with DNase-treated RNeasy Micro or Mini kits, with the choice depending on cell number. Each cell subset was processed separately to prevent cross-contamination, with patient and healthy donor samples processed together. Using the immunoSEQ multiplex PCR, TCRB sequences were amplified from cDNA into 87-bp fragments spanning the CDR3 region. Sequencing of the amplicons was performed on the Illumina HiSeq platform. The original pipeline was this. Synthetic template baselines were used to correct PCR bias computationally, reads within Hamming distance 2 were collapsed together, and singletons that could not be merged were discarded. Reads were aligned against IMGT so that V, D and J genes, CDR3 length and insertions or deletions at six rearrangement sites could be assigned. Within each subset, clonotype counts were normalized to sorted cell number, and only after that were true diversity and Gini coefficients computed with the tcR R package. The overlap coefficient, calculated on TCRB nucleotide sequences, was used to quantify repertoire sharing. As a proxy for the pre-selection repertoire, out-of-frame TCRB sequences from naive cells were analyzed. This is the immuneACCESS table as TCRdb keeps it, with only in-frame sequences that have V and J called. A part of the clones is gone; compared with another copy, unresolved V genes explain less than half, and the rest is unexplained. V, J and clone size derive from that table, while D and trimming were established from the DNA sequence. For this sample the table gives over 350,000 clones, of which approximately 16% were detected only once. Of the sample, approximately 0.019% is held by the ten largest clones.

The CDR3 goes from the cysteine to the phenylalanine over 16 residues. Only the CDR3 DNA stays, 48 bases, in frame from base 1. The V end gives up 0 bases and the J end 1 base, leaving 2 bases in the junction not matched to a gene. As encoded in the germline V gene, CDR1 is SGHTA while CDR2 is FQGNSA. Sample: naive CD4+ T cells from blood. The label giving this sample's cell subset or site can be read as: true naive CD4+ T cells. This TCR derives from a woman aged 18-35 years in good health. The V gene is TRBV7-2 and the J gene is TRBJ2-5, and TRBD2 matches 10 of the central bases. The CDR3 protein sequence reads: CASSLAVAGGQETQYF. The DNA sequence reads TGTGCCAGCAGCTTAGCCGTAGCGGGAGGCCAAGAGACCCAGTACTTC.